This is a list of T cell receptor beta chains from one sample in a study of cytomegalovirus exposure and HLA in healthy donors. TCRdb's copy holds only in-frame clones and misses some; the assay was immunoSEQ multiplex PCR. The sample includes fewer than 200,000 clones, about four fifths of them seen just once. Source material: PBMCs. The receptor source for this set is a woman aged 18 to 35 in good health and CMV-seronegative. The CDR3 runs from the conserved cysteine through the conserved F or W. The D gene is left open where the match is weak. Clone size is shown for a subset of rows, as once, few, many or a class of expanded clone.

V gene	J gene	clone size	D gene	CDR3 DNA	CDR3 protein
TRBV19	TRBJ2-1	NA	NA	TGTGCCAGTAGTACCTTCGCCTACAATGAGCAGTTCTTC	CASSTFAYNEQFF
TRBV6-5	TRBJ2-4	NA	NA	TGTGCCAGCAGTTACCGGGTGGATTCCAAAAACATTCAGTACTTC	CASSYRVDSKNIQYF
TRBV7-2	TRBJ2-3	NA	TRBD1	TGTGCCAGCAGCAAGACAGGGCTGACAGATACGCAGTATTTT	CASSKTGLTDTQYF
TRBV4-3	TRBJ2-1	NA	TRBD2	TGCGCCAGCAGCCAAGGTAGCGGGACCTACAATGAGCAGTTCTTC	CASSQGSGTYNEQFF
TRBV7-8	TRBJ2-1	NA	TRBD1	TGTGCCAGCAGCTTAATCAGGGGGCGTCCACATGAGCAGTTCTTC	CASSLIRGRPHEQFF
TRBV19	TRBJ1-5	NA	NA	TGTGCCAGTAGTATGGGGGCACTGCCCCAGCATTTT	CASSMGALPQHF
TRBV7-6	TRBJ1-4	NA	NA	TGTGCCAGCAGCTTAGAGGTTGGGCAGGGATCGGGTGAAAAACTGTTTTTT	CASSLEVGQGSGEKLFF
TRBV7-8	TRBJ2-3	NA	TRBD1	TGTGCCAGCAGCCCCGGGACAGGGGGTACAGATACGCAGTATTTT	CASSPGTGGTDTQYF
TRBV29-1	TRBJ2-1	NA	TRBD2	TGCAGCGTTCGAGCGGGGCAAGTCAGGAGCTCCTACAATGAGCAGTTCTTC	CSVRAGQVRSSYNEQFF
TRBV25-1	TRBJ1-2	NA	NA	TGTGCCAGCAGTGAATTTTACGGGGGCTACACCTTC	CASSEFYGGYTF
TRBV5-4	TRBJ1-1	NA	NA	TGTGCCAGCAGCCCGGACGGGATGAACACTGAAGTTTTCTTT	CASSPDGMNTEVFF
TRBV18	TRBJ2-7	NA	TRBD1	TGTGCCAGCTCACCAGATCGGATAGGGGCAGGGGGCGAGCAGTACTTC	CASSPDRIGAGGEQYF
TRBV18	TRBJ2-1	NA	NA	TGTGCCAGCTCACTATCGGGTTCCTACAATGAGCAGTTCTTC	CASSLSGSYNEQFF
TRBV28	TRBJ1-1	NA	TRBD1	TGTGCCAGCACCTTGGGACAGACCTTACCACCTGAAGCTTTCTTT	CASTLGQTLPPEAFF
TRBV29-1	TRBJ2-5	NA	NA	TGCAGTATACAGGGAGAACTGGAGACCCAGTACTTC	CSIQGELETQYF
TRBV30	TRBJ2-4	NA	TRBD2	TGTGCCTGGAGTAGCGGGAGGGTGATGGGGTCGGATGTTGCCAAAAACATTCAGTACTTC	CAWSSGRVMGSDVAKNIQYF
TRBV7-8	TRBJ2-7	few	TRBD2	TGTGCCAGCAGCTTAGTGCTTAGCGGGGTCTACGAGCAGTACTTC	CASSLVLSGVYEQYF
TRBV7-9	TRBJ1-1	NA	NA	TGTGCCAGCAGCTTAGACTTGGTAAACACTGAAGCTTTCTTT	CASSLDLVNTEAFF
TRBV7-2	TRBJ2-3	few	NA	TGTGCCAGCAGCTCTTGGGGGACTTTAGCAGATACGCAGTATTTT	CASSSWGTLADTQYF
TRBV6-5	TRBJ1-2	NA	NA	TGTGCCAGCAGTTACGGACACTTTAATAACTATGGCTACACCTTC	CASSYGHFNNYGYTF
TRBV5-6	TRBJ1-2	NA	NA	TGTGCCAGCAGCTTGGAATCGGGTCCGTATGGCTACACCTTC	CASSLESGPYGYTF
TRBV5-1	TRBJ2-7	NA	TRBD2	TGCGCCAGCCGGGGAAGAGGCGGGAGCCCCGAGCAGTACTTC	CASRGRGGSPEQYF
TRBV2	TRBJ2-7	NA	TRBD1	TGTGCCAGCAGTAGACAGGGGAAGGTGAACGAGCAGTACTTC	CASSRQGKVNEQYF
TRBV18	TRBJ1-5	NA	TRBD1	TGTGCCAGCTCACCACCGGGACAGGGGTTTCAGCCCCAGCATTTT	CASSPPGQGFQPQHF
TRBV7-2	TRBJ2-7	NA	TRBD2	TGTGCCAGCAGCTTAGGGTGGCTAGCGGGAGGGCCGGGGGAGCAGTACTTC	CASSLGWLAGGPGEQYF
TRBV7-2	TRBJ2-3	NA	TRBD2	TGTGCCAGCAGCTTAACCCCTAGCGGGTCTAGCACAGATACGCAGTATTTT	CASSLTPSGSSTDTQYF
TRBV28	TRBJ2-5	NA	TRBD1	TGTGCCAGCAGTGCACCGGGACAGGGGCGGGAGACCCAGTACTTC	CASSAPGQGRETQYF
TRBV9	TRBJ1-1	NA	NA	TGTGCCAGCAGCGCTGATGCAGGCACTGAAGCTTTCTTT	CASSADAGTEAFF